This T cell receptor beta chain is drawn from a study of cytomegalovirus exposure and HLA in healthy donors. Study-level points and caveats: Across HLA loci, a later analysis found differing TCR association rates, with DRB1 most and HLA-C fewest.

The PCR made use of 60 Vbeta and 13 Jbeta primers. The method was immunoSEQ multiplex PCR; TCRdb's version includes in-frame clones alone and lacks a portion of them. The table records approximately 150,000 clones, roughly 79% of them present only once. Germline CDR1 reads SGHNT; CDR2 reads YYREEE (reference sequence). V lost 3 bases to trimming and J lost 0 bases; unmatched junction nucleotides: 3. CDR3 length: 14 residues. This clone has a single count. What it recognizes is unknown. Sequencing was carried out using PBMCs. The chain joins TRBV5-4 to TRBJ2-7; 7 bases line up with TRBD1. The TCR originated in a woman in her late teens or twenties in good health and CMV-seropositive. The CDR3 here is CASSSGTASYEQYF. The DNA for the CDR3 is TGTGCCAGCAGCTCCGGGACAGCCTCCTACGAGCAGTACTTC.